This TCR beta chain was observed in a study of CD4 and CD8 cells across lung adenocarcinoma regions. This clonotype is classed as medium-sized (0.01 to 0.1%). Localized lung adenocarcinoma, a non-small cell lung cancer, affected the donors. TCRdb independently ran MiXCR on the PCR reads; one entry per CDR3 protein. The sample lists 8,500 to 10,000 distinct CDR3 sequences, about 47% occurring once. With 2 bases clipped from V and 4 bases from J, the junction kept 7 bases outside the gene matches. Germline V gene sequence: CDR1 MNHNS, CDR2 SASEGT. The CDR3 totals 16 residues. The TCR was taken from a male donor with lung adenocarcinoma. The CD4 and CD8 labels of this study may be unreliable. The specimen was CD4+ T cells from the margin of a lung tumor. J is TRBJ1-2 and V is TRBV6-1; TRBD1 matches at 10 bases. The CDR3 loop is CASSESHRDRGYGYTF. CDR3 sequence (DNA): TGTGCCAGCAGTGAAAGCCACAGGGACAGGGGCTATGGCTACACCTTC.